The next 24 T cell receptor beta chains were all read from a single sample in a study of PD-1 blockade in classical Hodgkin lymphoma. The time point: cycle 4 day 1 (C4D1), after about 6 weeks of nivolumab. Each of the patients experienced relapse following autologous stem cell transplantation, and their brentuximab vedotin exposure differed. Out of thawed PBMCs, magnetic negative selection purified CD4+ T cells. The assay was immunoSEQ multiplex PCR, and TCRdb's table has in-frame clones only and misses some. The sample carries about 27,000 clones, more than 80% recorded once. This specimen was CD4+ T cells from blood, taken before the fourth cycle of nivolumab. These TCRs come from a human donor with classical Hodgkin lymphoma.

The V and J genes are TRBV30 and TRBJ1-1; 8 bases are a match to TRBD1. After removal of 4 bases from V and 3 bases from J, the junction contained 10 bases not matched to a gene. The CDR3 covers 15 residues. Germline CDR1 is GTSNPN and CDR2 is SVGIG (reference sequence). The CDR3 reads CAWKRPGQAYTEAFF. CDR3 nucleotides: TGTGCCTGGAAAAGACCGGGACAGGCATACACTGAAGCTTTCTTT.

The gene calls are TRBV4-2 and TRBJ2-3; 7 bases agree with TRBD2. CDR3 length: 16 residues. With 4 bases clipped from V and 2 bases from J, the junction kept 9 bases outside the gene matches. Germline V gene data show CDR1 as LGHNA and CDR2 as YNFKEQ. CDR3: CASSREGGLVTDTQYF. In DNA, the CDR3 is TGTGCCAGCAGCCGCGAGGGAGGGCTTGTCACAGATACGCAGTATTTT.

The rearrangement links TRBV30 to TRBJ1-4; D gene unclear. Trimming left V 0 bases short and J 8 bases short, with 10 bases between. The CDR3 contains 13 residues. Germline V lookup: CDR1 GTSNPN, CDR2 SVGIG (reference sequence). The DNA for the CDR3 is TGTGCCTGGAGTGTGAATGATTGGGAAAAACTGTTTTTT. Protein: CAWSVNDWEKLFF. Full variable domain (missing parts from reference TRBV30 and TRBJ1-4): SQTIHQWPATLVQPVGSPLSLECTVEGTSNPNLYWYRQAAGRGLQLLFYSVGIGQISSEVPQNLSASRPQDRQFILSSKKLLLSDSGFYLCAWSVNDWEKLFFGSGTQLSVL.

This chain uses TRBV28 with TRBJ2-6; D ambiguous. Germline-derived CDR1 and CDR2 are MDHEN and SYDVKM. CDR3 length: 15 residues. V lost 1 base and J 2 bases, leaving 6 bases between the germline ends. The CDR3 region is CASSLSRTGANVLTF. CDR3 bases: TGTGCCAGCAGTTTATCGAGGACTGGGGCCAACGTCCTGACTTTC.

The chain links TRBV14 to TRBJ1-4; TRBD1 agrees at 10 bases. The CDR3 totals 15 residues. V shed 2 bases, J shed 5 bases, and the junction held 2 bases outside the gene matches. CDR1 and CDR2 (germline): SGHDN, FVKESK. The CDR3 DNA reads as TGTGCCAGCAGCCAATGGGACAGGGGAAATGAAAAACTGTTTTTT. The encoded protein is CASSQWDRGNEKLFF.

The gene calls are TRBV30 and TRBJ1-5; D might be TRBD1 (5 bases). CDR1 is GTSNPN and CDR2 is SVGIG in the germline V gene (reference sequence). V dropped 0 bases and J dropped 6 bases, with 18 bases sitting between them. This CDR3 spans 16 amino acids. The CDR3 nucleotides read TGTGCCTGGAGTGTGGGTCGTGTCCTCGGGGGTCAGCCCCAGCATTTT. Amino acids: CAWSVGRVLGGQPQHF.

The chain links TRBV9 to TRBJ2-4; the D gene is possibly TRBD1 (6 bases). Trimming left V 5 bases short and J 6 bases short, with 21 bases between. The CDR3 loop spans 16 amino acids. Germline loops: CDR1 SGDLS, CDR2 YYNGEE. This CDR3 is CASSLGGGADLNIQYF. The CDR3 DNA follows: TGTGCCAGCAGTTTAGGGGGTGGGGCAGACCTAAACATTCAGTACTTC.

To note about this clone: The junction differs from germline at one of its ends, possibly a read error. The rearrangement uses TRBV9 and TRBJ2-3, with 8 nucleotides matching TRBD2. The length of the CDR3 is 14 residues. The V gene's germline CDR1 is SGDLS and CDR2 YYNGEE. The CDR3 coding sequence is TGTGCCACCAGCCCGGGACTAGTGCCAGATACGCAGTATTTT. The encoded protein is CATSPGLVPDTQYF.

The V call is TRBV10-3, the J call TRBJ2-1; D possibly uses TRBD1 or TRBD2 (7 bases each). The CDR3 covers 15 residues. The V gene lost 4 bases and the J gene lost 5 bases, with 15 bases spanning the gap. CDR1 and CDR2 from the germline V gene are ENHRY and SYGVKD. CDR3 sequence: CAISGGAGQNNEQFF. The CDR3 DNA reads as TGTGCCATCAGTGGGGGAGCGGGACAGAACAATGAGCAGTTCTTC.

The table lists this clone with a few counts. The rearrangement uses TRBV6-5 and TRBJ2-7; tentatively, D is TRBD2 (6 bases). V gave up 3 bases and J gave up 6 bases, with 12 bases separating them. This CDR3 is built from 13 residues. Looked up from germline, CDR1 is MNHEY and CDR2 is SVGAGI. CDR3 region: CASSYLEGSEQYF. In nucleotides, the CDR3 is TGTGCCAGCAGTTATCTGGAGGGTAGCGAGCAGTACTTC.

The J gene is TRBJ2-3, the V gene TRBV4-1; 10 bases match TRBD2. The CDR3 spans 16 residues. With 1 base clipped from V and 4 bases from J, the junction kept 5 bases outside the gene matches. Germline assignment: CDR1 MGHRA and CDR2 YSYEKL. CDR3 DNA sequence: TGCGCCAGCAGCCAAGGAATTGGACTAGCGGCAGATACGCAGTATTTT. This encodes CASSQGIGLAADTQYF.

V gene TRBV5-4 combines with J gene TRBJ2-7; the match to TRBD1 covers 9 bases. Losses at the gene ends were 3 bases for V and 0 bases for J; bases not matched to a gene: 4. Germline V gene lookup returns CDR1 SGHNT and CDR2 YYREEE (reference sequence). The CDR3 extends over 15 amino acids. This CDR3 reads CASSSRTGDSYEQYF. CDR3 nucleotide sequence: TGTGCCAGCAGCTCAAGGACAGGGGACTCCTACGAGCAGTACTTC.

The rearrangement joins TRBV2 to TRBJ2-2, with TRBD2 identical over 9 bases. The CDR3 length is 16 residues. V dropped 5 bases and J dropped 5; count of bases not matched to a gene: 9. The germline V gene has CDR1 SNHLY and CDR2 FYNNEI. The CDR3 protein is CASSYSGRPSTGELFF. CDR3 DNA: TGTGCCAGCAGTTATAGCGGGAGACCCAGTACCGGGGAGCTGTTTTTT.

CDR3 loop: CASSRVAGGLHEQFF. The CDR3 DNA reads as TGTGCCAGCAGCCGCGTAGCGGGAGGGCTGCATGAGCAGTTCTTC. The chain carries TRBV7-9 and TRBJ2-1, with 11 positions matching TRBD2. The junction had 8 bases not matched to a gene; V was cut back by 5 bases and J by 8 bases. The V gene's germline CDR1 is SEHNR and CDR2 FQNEAQ (reference sequence). This CDR3 has 15 residues. The full variable domain, rest sourced from reference TRBV7-9 and TRBJ2-1, is DTGVSQNPRHKITKRGQNVTFRCDPISEHNRLYWYRQTLGQGPEFLTYFQNEAQLEKSRLLSDRFSAERPKGSFSTLEIQRTEQGDSAMYLCASSRVAGGLHEQFFGPGTRLTVL.

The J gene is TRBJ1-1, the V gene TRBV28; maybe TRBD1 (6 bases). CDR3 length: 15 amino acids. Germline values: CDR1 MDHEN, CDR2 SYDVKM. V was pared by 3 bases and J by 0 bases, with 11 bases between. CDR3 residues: CASSFPGALNTEAFF. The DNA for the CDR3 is TGTGCCAGCAGTTTCCCAGGGGCCCTGAACACTGAAGCTTTCTTT.

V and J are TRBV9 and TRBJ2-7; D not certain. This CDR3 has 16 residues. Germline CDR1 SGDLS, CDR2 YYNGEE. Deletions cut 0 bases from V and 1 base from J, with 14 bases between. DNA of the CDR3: TGTGCCAGCAGCGTAGGGAGTGGGCAGGAGTCCTACGAGCAGTACTTC. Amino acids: CASSVGSGQESYEQYF.

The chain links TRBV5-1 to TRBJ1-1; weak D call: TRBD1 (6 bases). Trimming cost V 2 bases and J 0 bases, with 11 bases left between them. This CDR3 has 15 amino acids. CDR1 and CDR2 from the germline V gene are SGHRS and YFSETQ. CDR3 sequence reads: CASSFSGGMNTEAFF. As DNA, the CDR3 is TGCGCCAGCAGCTTTTCCGGGGGCATGAACACTGAAGCTTTCTTT. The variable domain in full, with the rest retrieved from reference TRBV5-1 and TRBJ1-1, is KAGVTQTPRYLIKTRGQQVTLSCSPISGHRSVSWYQQTPGQGLQFLFEYFSETQRNKGNFPGRFSGRQFSNSRSEMNVSTLELGDSALYLCASSFSGGMNTEAFFGQGTRLTVV.

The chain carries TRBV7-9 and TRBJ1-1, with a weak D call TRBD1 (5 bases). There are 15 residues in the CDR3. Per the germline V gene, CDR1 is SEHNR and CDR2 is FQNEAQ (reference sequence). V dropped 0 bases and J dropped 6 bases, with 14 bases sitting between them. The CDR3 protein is CASSLARGGSAEAFF. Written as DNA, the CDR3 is TGTGCCAGCAGCTTAGCGCGGGGCGGGAGCGCTGAAGCTTTCTTT.

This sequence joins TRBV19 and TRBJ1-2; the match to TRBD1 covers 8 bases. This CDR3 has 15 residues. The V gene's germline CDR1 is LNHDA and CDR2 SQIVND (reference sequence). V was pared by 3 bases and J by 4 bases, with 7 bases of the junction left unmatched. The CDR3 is CASSIPAGGSYGYTF. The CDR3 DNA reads TGTGCCAGTAGTATCCCGGCAGGGGGCAGCTATGGCTACACCTTC.

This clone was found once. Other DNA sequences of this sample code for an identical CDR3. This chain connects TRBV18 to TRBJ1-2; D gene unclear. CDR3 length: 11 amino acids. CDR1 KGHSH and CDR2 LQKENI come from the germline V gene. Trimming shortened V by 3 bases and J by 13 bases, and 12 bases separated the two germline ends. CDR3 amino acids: CASSPDNHITF. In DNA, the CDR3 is TGTGCCAGCTCACCCGACAACCACATCACCTTC.

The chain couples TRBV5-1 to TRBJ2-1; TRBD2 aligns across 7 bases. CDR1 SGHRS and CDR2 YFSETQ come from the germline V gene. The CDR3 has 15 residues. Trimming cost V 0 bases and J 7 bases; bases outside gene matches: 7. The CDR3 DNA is TGCGCCAGCAGCTTGGACTTAGCCGGGGGGAATGAGCAGTTCTTC. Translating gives CASSLDLAGGNEQFF.

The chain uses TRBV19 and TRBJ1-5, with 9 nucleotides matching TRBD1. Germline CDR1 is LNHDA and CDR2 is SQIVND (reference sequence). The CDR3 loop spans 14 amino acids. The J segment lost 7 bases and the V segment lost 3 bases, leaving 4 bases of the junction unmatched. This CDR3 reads CASSMGQGWQPQHF. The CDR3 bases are TGTGCCAGTAGTATGGGACAGGGCTGGCAGCCCCAGCATTTT.

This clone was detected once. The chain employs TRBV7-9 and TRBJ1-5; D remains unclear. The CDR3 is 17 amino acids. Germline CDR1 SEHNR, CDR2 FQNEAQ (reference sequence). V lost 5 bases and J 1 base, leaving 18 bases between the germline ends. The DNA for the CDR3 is TGTGCCAGCAGCGATTTCGGCGATGCGGGGAGCAATCAGCCCCAGCATTTT. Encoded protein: CASSDFGDAGSNQPQHF.

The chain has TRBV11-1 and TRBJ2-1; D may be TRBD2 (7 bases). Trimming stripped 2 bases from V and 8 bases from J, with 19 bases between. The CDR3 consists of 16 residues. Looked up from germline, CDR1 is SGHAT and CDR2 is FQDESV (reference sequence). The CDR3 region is CASSLIYAGAKDEQFF. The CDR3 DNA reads TGTGCCAGCAGCTTAATATATGCGGGGGCTAAAGATGAGCAGTTCTTC. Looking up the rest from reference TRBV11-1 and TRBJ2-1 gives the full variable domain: EAEVAQSPRYKITEKSQAVAFWCDPISGHATLYWYRQILGQGPELLVQFQDESVVDDSQLPKDRFSAERLKGVDSTLKIQPAELGDSAMYLCASSLIYAGAKDEQFFGPGTRLTVL.